This T cell receptor (beta chain) appears in the sequencing data of a study of blood T cells in healthy people across ages. Findings of the study overall: Diversity estimates from one million T cells were considered underestimates.

Germline CDR1 SQVTM, CDR2 ANQGSEA. The length of the CDR3 is 13 residues. Together with a sample-barcoded 5' primer, a J-beta primer mix was included in a second PCR lasting about 7 to 11 cycles. TCRdb used MiXCR to reprocess the 5' RACE reads, holding one entry per CDR3 protein. The sample holds about 1 million distinct CDR3 sequences, roughly a quarter seen once. Donors were systemically healthy Caucasian individuals from Russia aged about 6 to 95 years. As concerns this clonotype: Antigen unknown.

This same sample was also part of a study on T cells of mothers and their children. In that study: M1S, a second-PCR primer, added sample barcodes and 2-4 random nucleotides. Comparable shaping of TCR recombination output by thymic selection was observed in related and unrelated pairs.

The chain is built from TRBV29-1 and TRBJ2-5, with D perhaps matching TRBD2 (5 bases). The DNA end is more similar to TRBJ2-1, so the J call may be wrong. Sequences were obtained from blood. The clonotype comes from a girl aged 2-9 years in good health. For the CDR3, the DNA is TGCAGCGTTGCGGGATCTAAAAACAATGAGCAGTTCTTC. It translates to CSVAGSKNNEQFF.